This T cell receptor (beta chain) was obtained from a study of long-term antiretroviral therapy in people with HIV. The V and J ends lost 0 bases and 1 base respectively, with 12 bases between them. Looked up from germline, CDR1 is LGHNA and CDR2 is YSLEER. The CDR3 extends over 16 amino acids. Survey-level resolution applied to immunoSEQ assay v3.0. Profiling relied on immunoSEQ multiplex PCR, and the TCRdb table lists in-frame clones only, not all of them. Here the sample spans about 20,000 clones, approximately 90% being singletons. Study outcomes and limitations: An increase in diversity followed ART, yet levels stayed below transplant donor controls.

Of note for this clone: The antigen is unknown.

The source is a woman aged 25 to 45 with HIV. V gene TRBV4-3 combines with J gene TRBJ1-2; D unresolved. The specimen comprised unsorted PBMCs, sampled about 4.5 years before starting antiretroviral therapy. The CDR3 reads CASSQELIPNNYGYTF. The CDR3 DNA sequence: TGCGCCAGCAGCCAAGAGTTAATCCCAAATAACTATGGCTACACCTTC.